Shown below are 11 T cell receptor beta chains from a single sample sequenced in a study of spatial heterogeneity in lung cancer. TCRdb processed the 5' RACE reads anew with MiXCR; each CDR3 protein has one entry. Of tens of thousands of distinct CDR3 sequences in the sample, around 7.7% were seen once. The time point: blood at routine non-recurrence follow-up after resection. The input material, whole RNA from tumor, nontumor lung or frozen PBMC, was sequenced unsorted. Sequenced here: PBMCs, sampled at follow-up. All receptors come from a female donor with early-stage non-small cell lung cancer.

Many counts were recorded for this clonotype. The chain joins TRBV5-1 to TRBJ2-1, with TRBD2 identical over 8 bases. Germline-derived CDR1 and CDR2 are SGHRS and YFSETQ. The CDR3 has 15 amino acids. Trimming at V came to 4 bases and at J to 4 bases, leaving 7 bases not matched to a gene. The CDR3 nucleotides are TGCGCCAGCAGCCCTGAGCGGGGGCTGTACAATGAGCAGTTCTTC. Translating it yields CASSPERGLYNEQFF.

This clonotype was seen repeatedly, ten times or more. The chain uses TRBV29-1 and TRBJ2-1; TRBD2 matches 7 bases. The CDR3 is made up of 12 amino acids. The V and J ends lost 7 bases and 4 bases, in that order; junction bases with no gene match: 4. CDR1 is SQVTM and CDR2 is ANQGSEA in the germline V gene. This chain's CDR3 is CSAGLEYNEQFF. The CDR3 coding sequence is TGCAGCGCCGGACTAGAGTACAATGAGCAGTTCTTC.

The V gene is TRBV24-1, the J gene TRBJ1-5; 11 positions match TRBD1. Germline CDR1 and CDR2: KGHDR and SFDVKD. V lost 3 bases to trimming and J lost 4 bases; unmatched junction nucleotides: 1. The CDR3 consists of 15 residues. CDR3 DNA sequence: TGTGCCACCAGTGATGGGACAGGGGGGAATCAGCCCCAGCATTTT. Its protein product is CATSDGTGGNQPQHF.

This clonotype showed up just a few times. This chain joins TRBV7-2 and TRBJ1-5; D perhaps matches TRBD1 (5 bases). This CDR3 is built from 14 residues. V shed 7 bases and J shed 5 bases, with 15 bases lying between them. Germline CDR1 reads SGHTA; CDR2 reads FQGNSA. In DNA form, the CDR3 reads TGTGCCAGCACCCAGACAGCAATCTATCAGCCCCAGCATTTT. Its protein product is CASTQTAIYQPQHF.

This clonotype was found many times. DNA of the CDR3: TGTGCCAGCAGTTTAGGGCAGGGGGGTTCACCCCTCCACTTT. Translation: CASSLGQGGSPLHF. V is TRBV28 and J is TRBJ1-6, with TRBD1 matching 7 bases. The germline gives CDR1 MDHEN, CDR2 SYDVKM. Germline trimming cut 2 bases from V and 9 bases from J; bases unmatched to any gene: 4. The CDR3 is 14 amino acids.

V gene TRBV6-6 combines with J gene TRBJ1-2, with D hard to call. In germline, CDR1 is MNHNY, CDR2 SVGAGI (reference sequence). CDR3 size: 12 residues. V lost 0 bases, J lost 6 bases, and 5 bases lay in between. CDR3 bases: TGTGCCAGCAGTTACTCAGGTGATGGCTACACCTTC. Residues: CASSYSGDGYTF.

In DNA form, the CDR3 reads TGCGCCAGCAGCCAAGGTATCGGGGGAAGGGGCTATGGCTACACCTTC. It encodes CASSQGIGGRGYGYTF. The V call is TRBV4-3, the J call TRBJ1-2; perhaps TRBD1 as D (5 bases). CDR1 and CDR2 (germline): LGHNA, YSLEER. The germline V and J ends were trimmed by 1 base and 4 bases, with 16 bases remaining between them. This CDR3 has 16 amino acids.

The chain recombines TRBV5-1 with TRBJ2-3; 9 bases map to TRBD2. Germline values: CDR1 SGHRS, CDR2 YFSETQ. V shed 2 bases, J shed 3 bases, and the junction held 10 bases outside the gene matches. This CDR3 is built from 17 residues. The CDR3 here is CASSFLAGPPVTDTQYF. CDR3 nucleotides: TGCGCCAGCAGCTTTCTAGCGGGGCCGCCGGTAACAGATACGCAGTATTTT.

This clonotype was detected only a few times. J is TRBJ2-1 and V is TRBV7-9; D gene ambiguous. This CDR3 spans 15 amino acids. The ends were cut back, 0 bases at V and 4 bases at J, with 10 bases in the middle. In germline, CDR1 is SEHNR, CDR2 FQNEAQ (reference sequence). The CDR3 DNA follows: TGTGCCAGCAGCTTAGCGGTACAGCTATACAATGAGCAGTTCTTC. Translation gives CASSLAVQLYNEQFF.

A few counts support this clonotype. The chain has TRBV9 and TRBJ2-5; 10 bases match TRBD1. The junction had 7 bases not matched to a gene; V was cut back by 4 bases and J by 4 bases. The germline gives CDR1 SGDLS, CDR2 YYNGEE. There are 15 residues in the CDR3. The CDR3 loop is CASSSRDRGLETQYF. Written as DNA, the CDR3 is TGTGCCAGCAGCAGCCGGGACAGGGGTTTAGAGACCCAGTACTTC.

This clonotype was observed many times. V usage is TRBV9 and J usage is TRBJ2-7; TRBD2 agrees at 10 bases. V shed 2 bases and J 1 base; nucleotides not matched to a gene: 6. The CDR3 runs to 16 residues. Germline V gene lookup returns CDR1 SGDLS and CDR2 YYNGEE. The CDR3 DNA reads TGTGCCAGCAGCGTTGCTAGCGGGGGACCATCCTACGAGCAGTACTTC. Its translation is CASSVASGGPSYEQYF.